The TCR beta chain under discussion was sequenced for a study of shared clonotypes between healthy human individuals (dated by TCRdb to the early 2020s). With regard to the full study: The cohort comprised a couple of women and a few men aged 18 to 49 years. For each donor, CD4 naive and CD4 memory were each given three plates, CD8 naive was given two plates, and CD8 memory was given one plate. The study deeply sequenced blood TCR repertoires of five healthy adults to estimate repertoire size and the extent of clonotype sharing between individuals. Libraries were prepared and TCR repertoires were sequenced by different laboratories using diverse techniques, in order to increase sequencing depth and limit assay-specific biases. Between about 0.85 and 10 billion PBMCs per donor were obtained by leukapheresis.

Comment on this clone: Its recognized antigen is unknown. The input lacks base qualities; no much larger clone sits a single base away.

What the work shows at the level of the full study, not this receptor alone: Rarefaction of sorted-subset datasets indicated incomplete sequencing despite the large sequencing depth. Because the study included only a small number of donors, the genetic and exposure-history diversity represented was limited. Sharing across several donors was observed for 4.5% to 6.5% of naive CD4, around 3.5% of naive CD8, over 2% of memory CD4, and around 0.4% of memory CD8 clonotypes. Compared with non-shared clonotypes, the clonotypes found in all four sorted-subset donors had higher generation probabilities. Sampling was restricted to blood, and TCR repertoires in tissue are likely to differ from TCR repertoires in blood. Naive subsets generally had larger estimated clonotype richness than memory subsets did. Pairwise subsampling indicated that sequencing depth was expected to affect the degree of clonotype sharing among donors.

Using the deep immunoSEQ assay, multiplex PCR amplified TCR CDR3 regions from genomic DNA. Extracted genomic DNA from each cell subset was distributed evenly across all wells of several immunoSEQ 96-well plates, and each plate was treated as a replicate. Each replicate PCR for sorted subsets received about 180 ng genomic DNA, equal to about 30,000 T cell genomes. The purified libraries were quantified using a Qubit 3.0 fluorometer, sized with a Bioanalyzer 2100, and then quantified again using the KAPA Library Quantification kit. Every immunoSEQ 96-well plate was sequenced on a separate single-read 150-cycle Illumina NextSeq 550 flow cell. As for how the authors treated the data: The immunoSEQ output contained only junctional sequences without quality scores, so filtering could not match that applied to full-length reads. To assign V/J genes and CDR3, sequences were annotated against IMGT germline references using PyIR, a Python wrapper for IgBLAST v1.9. Reads were filtered out if the reads had weak V/J assignments (E-value above 1e-6), no CDR3, stop codons, out-of-frame junctions, or ambiguous translated residues. A V3J clonotype was defined by an identical inferred V gene, J gene, and CDR3 amino acid sequence. Percentage overlap between repertoires was calculated by dividing the number of shared unique clonotypes by the size of the smaller repertoire. Richness of each repertoire was evaluated using RTK rarefaction, the Chao1 estimator, and Recon v2.1 estimates of unobserved clonotypes. OLGA was used to compute generation probabilities for all TCRbeta clonotypes that the gDNA method yielded from a handful of donors. This immuneACCESS table, as held by TCRdb, lists in-frame sequences with V and J called but not all clones. Of the missing ones, under half trace to an unresolved V gene in checked studies; the others have no known cause. V, J and clone size reflect that table, while D and trimming were determined from the DNA. The sample table holds about 2.4 million clones, of which approximately 90% were seen once. The top ten hold about 0.13% of the sample.

The donors were healthy, HIV-negative adults who had no recently reported acute infections or vaccinations. Every donor was a Caucasian adult residing in Nashville, Tennessee, USA. CD4+ T cells were enriched by magnetic negative selection, after which naive cells were positively selected on CD45RA and the negative fraction was taken as the memory subset. After blood collection by leukapheresis, PBMCs were isolated using Ficoll-Histopaque density gradient centrifugation and then cryopreserved in the vapor phase of liquid nitrogen. Purity and quantity of every magnetically sorted T cell population were checked by analytical flow cytometry. From each sorted fraction, genomic DNA was isolated and quantified by UV absorbance on a Nanodrop 2000c. The specimen was naive CD4+ T cells sorted from blood. Taken with the paper, the label for cell subset or site translates to: CD45RA+ positively selected. The receptor was isolated from a man aged 18 to 35 in good health.

The CDR3 reads as follows: CASSLGRASGTLTDTQYF. The DNA is as follows: TGTGCCAGCAGCTTAGGACGGGCTAGCGGGACCCTCACAGATACGCAGTATTTT. This chain is built from TRBV11-2 and TRBJ2-3, and TRBD2 matches 9 of the central bases. CDR1 and CDR2 were assigned from the germline V gene as SGHAT and FQNNGV. From V the trimming removes 1 base and from J it removes 2 bases, while the gene matches leave 10 bases of the junction unaccounted for. The CDR3 goes from the cysteine to the phenylalanine over 18 residues. Only the CDR3 region is kept as DNA, spanning 54 bases read in frame from base 1.